A single sample is the source of the 8 T cell receptor beta chains below, sequenced in a study of blood T cell repertoires in COVID-19. The data were produced by immunoSEQ multiplex PCR, yet TCRdb's version contains in-frame clones alone and is incomplete. The repertoire holds 45,000 to 50,000 clones, with 75% to 85% as singletons. Sequenced material: peripheral blood. All receptors derive from an elderly man in a cohort sampled during active COVID-19.

In this sample, this clone turned up a few times. The chain employs TRBV28 and TRBJ2-5; TRBD2 aligns across 10 bases. Germline loops: CDR1 MDHEN, CDR2 SYDVKM. The CDR3 runs 15 residues. Trimming took 5 bases from V and 5 from J; bases not matched to a gene: 8. Here the CDR3 reads CASSKRGGLLETQYF. Written as DNA, the CDR3 is TGTGCCAGCAGTAAGCGGGGGGGCCTTCTGGAGACCCAGTACTTC.

On this clone itself: One end of the junction fails to match germline, which may point to a read error. CDR3 in amino acids: CASSRDRGNEQFF. Here the CDR3 DNA reads TGTGCTAGCAGCCGGGACAGGGGGAATGAGCAGTTCTTC. The chain employs TRBV7-7 and TRBJ2-1, with 11 bases lining up with TRBD1. The CDR3 has 13 residues. Per the germline V gene, CDR1 is SSHAT and CDR2 is FNYEAQ (reference sequence).

V gene TRBV5-1 combines with J gene TRBJ2-7; 7 nucleotides match TRBD2. With 5 bases clipped from V and 6 bases from J, the junction kept 5 bases outside the gene matches. The CDR3 has 12 residues. CDR1 is SGHRS and CDR2 is YFSETQ in the germline V gene. The CDR3 protein is CASSLGGGEQYF. The DNA for the CDR3 is TGCGCCAGCAGTCTTGGCGGGGGCGAGCAGTACTTC.

This clone was counted only a few times. This chain uses TRBV6-5 with TRBJ1-1, with 7 bases that match TRBD1. The CDR3 has 14 residues. V lost 4 bases, J lost 5 bases, and 7 bases stayed unmatched. The germline gives CDR1 MNHEY, CDR2 SVGAGI. The CDR3 DNA reads as TGTGCCAGCAGTTTTAACAGGGGTGGTACTGAAGCTTTCTTT. Amino acid sequence: CASSFNRGGTEAFF.

The chain links TRBV28 to TRBJ2-7; TRBD1 matches at 9 bases. Unmatched junction bases numbered 10, after V lost 6 bases and J lost 4 bases. The germline CDR1 and CDR2 sequences are MDHEN and SYDVKM. CDR3 length equals 15 residues. The CDR3 bases are TGTGCCAGCAGATCCACCGGGACAGGGCAGTACGAGCAGTACTTC. It is translated as CASRSTGTGQYEQYF.

The rearrangement joins TRBV6-1 to TRBJ1-4; 7 nucleotides agree with TRBD1. The CDR3 has 16 residues. Per the germline V gene, CDR1 is MNHNS and CDR2 is SASEGT. V was clipped by 0 bases and J by 8 bases; unmatched bases: 9. For the CDR3, the DNA is TGTGCCAGCAGTGAAGCGCGGGCAGGGGGTAGGGAAAAACTGTTTTTT. Translation: CASSEARAGGREKLFF.

The J gene is TRBJ2-7, the V gene TRBV7-9; 7 bases agree with TRBD2. After removal of 3 bases from V and 6 bases from J, the junction contained 2 bases not matched to a gene. Germline CDR1 and CDR2: SEHNR and FQNEAQ (reference sequence). The CDR3 is 12 residues long. In DNA, the CDR3 is TGTGCCAGCAGCTTCGGGGGGTCCGAGCAGTACTTC. It is translated as CASSFGGSEQYF.

The CDR3 here is CAISESAGLTDTQYF. The CDR3 nucleotides read TGTGCCATCAGTGAGTCGGCAGGGTTGACAGATACGCAGTATTTT. The chain is built from TRBV10-3 and TRBJ2-3, with D maybe TRBD1 (5 bases). This CDR3 is built from 15 residues. Germline values: CDR1 ENHRY, CDR2 SYGVKD. The ends were cut back, 0 bases at V and 3 bases at J, with 10 bases in the middle.